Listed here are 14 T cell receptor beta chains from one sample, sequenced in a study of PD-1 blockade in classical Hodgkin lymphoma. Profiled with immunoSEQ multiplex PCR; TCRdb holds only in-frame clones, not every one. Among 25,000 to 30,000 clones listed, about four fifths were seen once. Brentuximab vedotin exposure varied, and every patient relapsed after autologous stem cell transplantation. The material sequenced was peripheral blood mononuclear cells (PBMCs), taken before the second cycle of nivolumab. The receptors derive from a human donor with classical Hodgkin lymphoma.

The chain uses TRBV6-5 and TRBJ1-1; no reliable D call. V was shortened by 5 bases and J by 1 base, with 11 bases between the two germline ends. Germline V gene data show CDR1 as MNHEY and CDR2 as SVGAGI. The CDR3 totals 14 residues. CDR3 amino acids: CASSPYYGNTEAFF. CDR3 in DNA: TGTGCCAGCAGTCCCTACTACGGGAACACTGAAGCTTTCTTT.

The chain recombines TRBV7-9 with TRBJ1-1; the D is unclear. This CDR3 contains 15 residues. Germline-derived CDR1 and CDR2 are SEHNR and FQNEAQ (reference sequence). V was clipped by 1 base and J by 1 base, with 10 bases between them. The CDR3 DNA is TGTGCCAGCAGCTTAGAAAAGAGGAAGAACACTGAAGCTTTCTTT. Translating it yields CASSLEKRKNTEAFF.

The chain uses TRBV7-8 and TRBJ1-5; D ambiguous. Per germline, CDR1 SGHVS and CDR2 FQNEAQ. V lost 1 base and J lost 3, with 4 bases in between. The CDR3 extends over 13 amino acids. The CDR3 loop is CASSLVPNQPQHF. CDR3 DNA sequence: TGTGCCAGCAGCTTAGTACCCAATCAGCCCCAGCATTTT. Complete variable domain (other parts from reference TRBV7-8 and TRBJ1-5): GAGVSQSPRYKVAKRGQDVALRCDPISGHVSLFWYQQALGQGPEFLTYFQNEAQLDKSGLPSDRFFAERPEGSVSTLKIQRTQQEDSAVYLCASSLVPNQPQHFGDGTRLSIL.

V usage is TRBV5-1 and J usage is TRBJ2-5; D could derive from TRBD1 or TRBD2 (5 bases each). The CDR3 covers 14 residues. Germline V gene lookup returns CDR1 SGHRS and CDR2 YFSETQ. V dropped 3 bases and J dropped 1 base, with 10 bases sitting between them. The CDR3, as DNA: TGCGCCAGCAGCTATCAGGGAGCCCAAGAGACCCAGTACTTC. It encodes CASSYQGAQETQYF.

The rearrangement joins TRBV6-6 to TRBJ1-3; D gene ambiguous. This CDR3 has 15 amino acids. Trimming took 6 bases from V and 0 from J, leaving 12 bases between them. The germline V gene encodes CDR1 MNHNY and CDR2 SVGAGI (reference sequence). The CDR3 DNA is TGTGCCAGCAGCTTCATCCCTGCCTCTGGAAACACCATATATTTT. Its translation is CASSFIPASGNTIYF.

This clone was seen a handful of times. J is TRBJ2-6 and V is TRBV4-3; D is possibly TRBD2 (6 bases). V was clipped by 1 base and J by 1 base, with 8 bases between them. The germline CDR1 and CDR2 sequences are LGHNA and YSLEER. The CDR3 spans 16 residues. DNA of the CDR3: TGCGCCAGCAGCCAAGCTGGGGGGTCTGGGGCCAACGTCCTGACTTTC. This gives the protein CASSQAGGSGANVLTF.

CDR3 residues: CASSINTAGEAFF. In DNA form, the CDR3 reads TGTGCCAGCAGCATTAACACGGCAGGTGAAGCTTTCTTT. V usage is TRBV9 and J usage is TRBJ1-1; D not resolved. V gave up 4 bases and J gave up 7 bases, with 14 bases separating them. The CDR3 runs to 13 residues. Germline V gene sequence: CDR1 SGDLS, CDR2 YYNGEE.

In DNA, the CDR3 is TGTGCCAGCAGTGAAGGTATAGCTTCCTACGAGCAGTACTTC. It translates to CASSEGIASYEQYF. V gene TRBV6-1 combines with J gene TRBJ2-7; D gene uncertain. The V and J ends lost 1 base and 1 base respectively, with 8 bases between them. The CDR3 has 14 residues. Germline V gene data show CDR1 as MNHNS and CDR2 as SASEGT.

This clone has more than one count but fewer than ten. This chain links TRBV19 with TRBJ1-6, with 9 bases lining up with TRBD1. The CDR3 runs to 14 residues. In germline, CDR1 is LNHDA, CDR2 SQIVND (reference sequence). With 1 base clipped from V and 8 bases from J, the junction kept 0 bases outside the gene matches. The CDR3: CASSIGQGDSPLHF. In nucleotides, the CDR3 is TGTGCCAGTAGTATAGGACAGGGGGATTCACCCCTCCACTTT.

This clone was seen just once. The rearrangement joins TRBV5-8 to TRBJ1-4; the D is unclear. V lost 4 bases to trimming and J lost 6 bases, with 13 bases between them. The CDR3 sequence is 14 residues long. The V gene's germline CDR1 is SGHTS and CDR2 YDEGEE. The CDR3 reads CASSATYMYEKLFF. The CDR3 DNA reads TGTGCCAGCAGCGCGACTTATATGTATGAAAAACTGTTTTTT.

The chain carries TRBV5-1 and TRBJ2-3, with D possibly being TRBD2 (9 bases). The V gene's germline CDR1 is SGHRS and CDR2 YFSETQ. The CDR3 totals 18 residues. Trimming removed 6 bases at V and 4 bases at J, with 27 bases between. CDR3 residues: CASTTQTPGGGRADTQYF. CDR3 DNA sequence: TGCGCCAGCACCACCCAAACCCCAGGGGGCGGGAGGGCAGATACGCAGTATTTT.

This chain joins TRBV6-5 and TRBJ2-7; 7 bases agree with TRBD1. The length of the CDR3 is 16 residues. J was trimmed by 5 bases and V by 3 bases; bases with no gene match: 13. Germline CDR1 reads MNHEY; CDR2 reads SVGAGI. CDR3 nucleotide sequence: TGTGCCAGCAGTTATTCAGGGACAGCCCCACAAAACGAGCAGTACTTC. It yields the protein CASSYSGTAPQNEQYF.

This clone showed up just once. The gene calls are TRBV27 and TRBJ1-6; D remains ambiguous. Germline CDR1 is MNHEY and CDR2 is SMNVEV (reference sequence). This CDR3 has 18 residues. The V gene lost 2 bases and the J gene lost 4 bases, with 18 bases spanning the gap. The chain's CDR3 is CASSLEGTKWGYNSPLHF. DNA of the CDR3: TGTGCCAGCAGTTTAGAGGGAACCAAGTGGGGTTATAATTCACCCCTCCACTTT.

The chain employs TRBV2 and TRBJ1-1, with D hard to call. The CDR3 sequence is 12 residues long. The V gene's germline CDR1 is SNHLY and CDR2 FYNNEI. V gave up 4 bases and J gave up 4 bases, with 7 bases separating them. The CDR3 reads CASSVLGTEAFF. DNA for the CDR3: TGTGCCAGCAGTGTTTTGGGCACTGAAGCTTTCTTT.